The clone carrying this T cell receptor beta chain was picked up one time. Its antigen is as yet unknown. TCRdb fed the reads into MiXCR, producing one record per CDR3 protein. The sample lists 510,000 or so distinct CDR3 sequences; 26% were seen once. V was cut by 2 bases and J by 6 bases, with 14 bases left in between. Germline V gene sequence: CDR1 ENHRY, CDR2 SYGVKD. This CDR3 has 14 amino acids. This sample was taken from a study of T cell repertoires in cytomegalovirus infection. At the level of the study: Signatures in public TCR beta sequences pointed to both CMV infection and matching HLA type. Whole-study findings and limits: There were carriers of CMV plus the relevant HLA, and cumulative public TCR beta family frequency identified them. HLA-C-restricted CMV clonotypes gave the most frequent clonotype in two of eight donors.

Sequencing was done on a sample of PBMCs. This chain uses TRBV10-3 with TRBJ2-7; a possible D gene is TRBD2 (6 bases). This TCR was sampled from a human donor in good health (CMV status not recorded). Some clones in this sample may be carry-over from other donors' samples. Here the CDR3 reads CAISETRLVTEQYV. In DNA, the CDR3 is TGTGCCATCAGTGAGACCCGACTAGTAACCGAGCAGTACGTC.